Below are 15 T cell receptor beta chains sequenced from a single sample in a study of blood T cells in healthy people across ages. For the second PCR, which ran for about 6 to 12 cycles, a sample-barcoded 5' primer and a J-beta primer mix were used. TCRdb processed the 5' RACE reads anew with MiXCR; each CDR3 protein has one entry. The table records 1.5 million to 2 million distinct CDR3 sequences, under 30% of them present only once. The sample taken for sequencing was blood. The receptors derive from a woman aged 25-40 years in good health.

The CDR3 spells CASSGQGWDQPQHF. CDR3 in DNA: TGCGCCAGCAGTGGACAGGGATGGGATCAGCCCCAGCATTTT. The V call is TRBV4-1, the J call TRBJ1-5, with TRBD1 identical over 8 bases. The CDR3 covers 14 residues. Germline lookup yields CDR1 MGHRA and CDR2 YSYEKL. V trimming: 6 bases; J trimming: 5 bases; junction bases outside the gene matches: 6.

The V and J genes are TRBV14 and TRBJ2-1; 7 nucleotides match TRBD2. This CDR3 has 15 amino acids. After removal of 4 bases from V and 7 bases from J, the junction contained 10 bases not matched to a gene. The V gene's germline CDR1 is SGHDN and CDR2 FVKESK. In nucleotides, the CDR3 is TGTGCCAGCAGCCGGGCGGGAGTGTTTTTGAATGAGCAGTTCTTC. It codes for CASSRAGVFLNEQFF.

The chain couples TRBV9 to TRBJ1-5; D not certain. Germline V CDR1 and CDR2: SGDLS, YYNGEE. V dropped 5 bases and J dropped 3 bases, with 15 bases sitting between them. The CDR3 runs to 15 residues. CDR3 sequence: CASRRRRLINQPQHF. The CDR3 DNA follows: TGTGCCAGCAGAAGACGCCGGCTCATCAATCAGCCCCAGCATTTT.

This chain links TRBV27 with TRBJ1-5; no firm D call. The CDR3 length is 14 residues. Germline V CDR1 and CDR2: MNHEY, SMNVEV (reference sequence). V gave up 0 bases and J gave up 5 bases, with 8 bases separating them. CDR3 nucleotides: TGTGCCAGCAGTTTATCCGGCAGTTATCAGCCCCAGCATTTT. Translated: CASSLSGSYQPQHF.

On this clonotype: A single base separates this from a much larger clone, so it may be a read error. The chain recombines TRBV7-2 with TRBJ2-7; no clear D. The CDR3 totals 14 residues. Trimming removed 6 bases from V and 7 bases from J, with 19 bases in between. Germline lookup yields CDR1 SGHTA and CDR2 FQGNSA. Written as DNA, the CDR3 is TGTGCCAGCAGTCCCAGAGTAGTGTTTAAGGAGCAGTACTTC. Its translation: CASSPRVVFKEQYF.

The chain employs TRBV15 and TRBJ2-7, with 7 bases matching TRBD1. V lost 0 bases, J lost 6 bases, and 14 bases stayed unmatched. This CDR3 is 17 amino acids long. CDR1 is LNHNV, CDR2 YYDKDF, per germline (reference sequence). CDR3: CATSRDATGKARAEQYF. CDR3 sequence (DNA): TGTGCCACCAGCAGAGACGCGACAGGGAAGGCGCGGGCCGAGCAGTACTTC.

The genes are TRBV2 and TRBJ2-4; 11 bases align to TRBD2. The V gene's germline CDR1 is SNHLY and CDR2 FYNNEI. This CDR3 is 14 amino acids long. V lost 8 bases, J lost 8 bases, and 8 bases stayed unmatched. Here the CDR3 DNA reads TGTGCCAGCTGCCTGGTTAGCGGGAGGGACATTCAGTACTTC. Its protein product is CASCLVSGRDIQYF.

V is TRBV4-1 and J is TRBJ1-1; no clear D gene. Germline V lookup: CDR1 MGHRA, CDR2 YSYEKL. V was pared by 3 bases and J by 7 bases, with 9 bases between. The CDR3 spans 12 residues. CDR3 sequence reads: CASSQLVGEAFF. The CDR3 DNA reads TGCGCCAGCAGCCAGTTAGTTGGTGAAGCTTTCTTT.

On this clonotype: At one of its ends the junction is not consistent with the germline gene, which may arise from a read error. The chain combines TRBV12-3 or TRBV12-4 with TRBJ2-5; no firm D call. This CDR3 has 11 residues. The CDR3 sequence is CVSSFKETQYF. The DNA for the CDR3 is TGTGTCAGCAGTTTCAAGGAGACCCAGTACTTC.

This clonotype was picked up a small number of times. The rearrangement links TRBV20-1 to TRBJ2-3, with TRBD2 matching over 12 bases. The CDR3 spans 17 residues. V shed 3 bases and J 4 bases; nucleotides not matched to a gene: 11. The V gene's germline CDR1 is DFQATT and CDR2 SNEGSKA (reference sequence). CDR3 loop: CSASSTTSGGPPDTQYF. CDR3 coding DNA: TGCAGTGCTAGTTCCACGACTAGCGGGGGACCCCCAGATACGCAGTATTTT.

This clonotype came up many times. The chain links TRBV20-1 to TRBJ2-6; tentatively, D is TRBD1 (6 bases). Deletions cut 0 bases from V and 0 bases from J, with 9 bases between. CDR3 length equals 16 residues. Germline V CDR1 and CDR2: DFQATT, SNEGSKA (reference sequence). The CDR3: CSAREGHRSGANVLTF. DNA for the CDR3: TGCAGTGCTAGAGAGGGACACCGCTCTGGGGCCAACGTCCTGACTTTC.

CDR3 bases: TGCGCCAGCAGCTTGGCCGCGGGGGGGCCCGATGTGCAGTTCTTC. It specifies CASSLAAGGPDVQFF. V usage is TRBV5-1 and J usage is TRBJ2-1; the match to TRBD2 covers 9 bases. From germline, CDR1 is SGHRS and CDR2 YFSETQ. This CDR3 comprises 15 residues. J lost 12 bases, V lost 0 bases, and 10 bases had no gene match.

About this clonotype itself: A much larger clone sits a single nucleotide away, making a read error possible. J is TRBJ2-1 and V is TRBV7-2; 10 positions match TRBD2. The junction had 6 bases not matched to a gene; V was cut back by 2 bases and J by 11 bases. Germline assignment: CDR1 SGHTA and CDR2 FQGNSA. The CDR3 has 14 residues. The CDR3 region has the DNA TGTGCCAGCAGCTTACTAGCGGGAGCGGGTAAGCAGTTCTTC. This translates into CASSLLAGAGKQFF.

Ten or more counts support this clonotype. The CDR3 here is CSANRDGNYGYTF. CDR3 nucleotide sequence: TGCAGTGCGAACAGAGACGGAAACTATGGCTACACCTTC. This chain connects TRBV20-1 to TRBJ1-2; no clear D gene. The CDR3 loop spans 13 amino acids. V lost 6 bases, J lost 2 bases, and 13 bases lay in between. Germline CDR1 and CDR2: DFQATT and SNEGSKA (reference sequence).

CDR3 loop: CASSPDRGADEAFF. CDR3 sequence (DNA): TGCGCCAGCAGCCCGGACAGGGGGGCGGATGAAGCTTTCTTT. V and J are TRBV4-1 and TRBJ1-1; TRBD1 matches at 10 bases. CDR3 length: 14 amino acids. Germline V gene lookup returns CDR1 MGHRA and CDR2 YSYEKL. After removal of 4 bases from V and 7 bases from J, the junction contained 6 bases not matched to a gene.